The 9 T cell receptor beta chains reported below all come from one sample, sequenced in a study of cytomegalovirus exposure and HLA in healthy donors. PCR amplification relied on 60 Vbeta primers (plus 13 Jbeta primers). Profiled with immunoSEQ multiplex PCR; TCRdb holds only in-frame clones, not every one. The table lists about 98,000 clones, about four fifths of them singletons. Sequencing was carried out using PBMCs. All receptors come from a female donor in good health and CMV-seropositive.

The sample holds a few counts of this clone. The rearrangement joins TRBV20-1 to TRBJ2-5; no clear D gene. Between the trimmed V and J ends, which lost 3 bases and 6 bases, there was a span of 8 bases. The germline CDR1 and CDR2 sequences are DFQATT and SNEGSKA (reference sequence). This CDR3 is built from 11 residues. Here the CDR3 reads CSASMFQTQYF. The CDR3 nucleotides are TGCAGTGCTAGTATGTTCCAGACCCAGTACTTC.

The rearrangement links TRBV7-6 to TRBJ2-7, with TRBD1 as a possible D gene (6 bases). The CDR3 length is 15 residues. CDR1 is SGHVS and CDR2 is FNYEAQ in the germline V gene. The V end lost 5 bases, the J end lost 4 bases, and 18 bases lay between the germline ends. CDR3 in amino acids: CASSNRVARSYEQYF. CDR3 bases: TGTGCCAGCAGCAACAGGGTTGCCCGCTCGTACGAGCAGTACTTC.

The V call is TRBV13, the J call TRBJ1-1; 9 positions agree with TRBD1. Losses at the gene ends were 0 bases for V and 7 bases for J; bases not matched to a gene: 6. This CDR3 has 15 amino acids. CDR1 is PRHDT, CDR2 FYEKMQ, per germline (reference sequence). CDR3 sequence (DNA): TGTGCCAGCAGCTTAGGGGGGACAGGGATCGATGAAGCTTTCTTT. Protein sequence: CASSLGGTGIDEAFF.

This sequence joins TRBV5-1 and TRBJ1-1; the match to TRBD1 covers 9 bases. The CDR3 consists of 15 residues. Per germline, CDR1 SGHRS and CDR2 YFSETQ. V was pared by 2 bases and J by 5 bases, with 7 bases of the junction left unmatched. The CDR3 bases are TGCGCCAGCAGCTTACGACAGGGGGGTGTGACTGAAGCTTTCTTT. This gives the protein CASSLRQGGVTEAFF.

V gene TRBV10-3 combines with J gene TRBJ2-3; 9 bases match TRBD2. The V and J ends lost 10 bases and 3 bases, in that order; junction bases with no gene match: 11. CDR1 and CDR2 from the germline V gene are ENHRY and SYGVKD. This CDR3 has 15 residues. The CDR3 DNA reads as TGTGCCACCGGGGTAGCGGGAGAATCGACAGATACGCAGTATTTT. Amino acid sequence: CATGVAGESTDTQYF.

This clone was observed a handful of times. The V gene is TRBV28, the J gene TRBJ2-7; 16 bases are shared with TRBD2. Germline V gene data show CDR1 as MDHEN and CDR2 as SYDVKM. V lost 6 bases, J lost 0 bases, and 11 bases stayed unmatched. The CDR3 sequence is 19 residues long. CDR3 DNA: TGTGCCAGCAGCCTCGGGTGGGGACTAGCGGGAGGGTTCTCCTACGAGCAGTACTTC. Protein product: CASSLGWGLAGGFSYEQYF. The full variable domain, in which reference TRBV28 and TRBJ2-7 provide the parts outside the CDR3, is DVKVTQSSRYLVKRTGEKVFLECVQDMDHENMFWYRQDPGLGLRLIYFSYDVKMKEKGDIPEGYSVSREKKERFSLILESASTNQTSMYLCASSLGWGLAGGFSYEQYFGPGTRLTVT.

The table lists this clone with a count of one. The J gene is TRBJ1-1, the V gene TRBV28; tentative D call: TRBD1 (5 bases). Trimming stripped 2 bases from V and 1 base from J, with 8 bases between. The CDR3 has 14 amino acids. Germline V gives CDR1 MDHEN, CDR2 SYDVKM. CDR3 nucleotides: TGTGCCAGCAGTTTAGCCAGGGCGAACACTGAAGCTTTCTTT. This codes for CASSLARANTEAFF.

The gene calls are TRBV5-4 and TRBJ2-7; 7 nucleotides match TRBD1. Germline V gene sequence: CDR1 SGHNT, CDR2 YYREEE (reference sequence). This CDR3 has 14 amino acids. V trimming: 4 bases; J trimming: 0 bases; junction bases outside the gene matches: 4. The CDR3 loop is CASSHGTDSYEQYF. For the CDR3, the DNA is TGTGCCAGCAGCCACGGGACAGACTCCTACGAGCAGTACTTC.

The chain uses TRBV6-6 and TRBJ2-7, with D hard to call. This CDR3 region has 16 residues. CDR1 and CDR2 from the germline V gene are MNHNY and SVGAGI (reference sequence). V lost 4 bases to trimming and J lost 0 bases, with 16 bases between them. CDR3 DNA sequence: TGTGCCAGCAGTTTACCAAGCCAGGCGAGCTCCTACGAGCAGTACTTC. It yields the protein CASSLPSQASSYEQYF.